Presented here are 5 T cell receptor beta chains from one specimen sequenced in a study of cytomegalovirus exposure and HLA in healthy donors. Profiling relied on immunoSEQ multiplex PCR, and the TCRdb table lists in-frame clones only, not all of them. The sample has roughly 200,000 clones; around nine tenths are singletons. The specimen was PBMCs. Every receptor here comes from a man aged 25-45 years in good health and CMV-seropositive.

The chain recombines TRBV28 with TRBJ1-3; D is unresolved. The CDR3 contains 13 residues. The germline V and J ends were trimmed by 8 bases and 4 bases, with 12 bases remaining between them. CDR1 and CDR2 from the germline V gene are MDHEN and SYDVKM. The CDR3 spells CASGRVLGNTIYF. The DNA for the CDR3 is TGTGCCAGCGGGAGGGTTTTAGGAAACACCATATATTTT.

The V and J genes are TRBV28 and TRBJ2-5; no reliable D call. This CDR3 comprises 12 residues. V lost 3 bases, J lost 5 bases, and 7 bases lay in between. The germline V gene encodes CDR1 MDHEN and CDR2 SYDVKM. This CDR3 reads CASSFKEETQYF. The CDR3 DNA sequence: TGTGCCAGCAGTTTTAAAGAGGAGACCCAGTACTTC.

The V call is TRBV5-1, the J call TRBJ2-7, with D perhaps assigned TRBD1 or TRBD2 (5 bases each). The CDR3 length is 12 residues. Germline V gene sequence: CDR1 SGHRS, CDR2 YFSETQ. Trimming cost V 5 bases and J 2 bases, with 8 bases left between them. CDR3 loop: CASSSGPYEQYF. Here the CDR3 DNA reads TGCGCCAGCAGTTCGGGACCCTACGAGCAGTACTTC.

The chain has TRBV7-9 and TRBJ2-3; D unclear. CDR1 and CDR2 (germline): SEHNR, FQNEAQ (reference sequence). V was cut by 3 bases and J by 8 bases, with 9 bases left in between. The CDR3 is made up of 12 amino acids. The CDR3 DNA reads TGTGCCAGCAGCTTGGACCTCCCTACGCAGTATTTT. Its translation is CASSLDLPTQYF.

J is TRBJ1-1 and V is TRBV7-9, with TRBD1 as a possible D gene (6 bases). V lost 8 bases and J lost 5, with 18 bases in between. The CDR3 has 14 amino acids. CDR1 and CDR2 from the germline V gene are SEHNR and FQNEAQ (reference sequence). CDR3 loop: CASSLGRGYTEAFF. Here the CDR3 DNA reads TGTGCCAGCTCCTTGGGCAGGGGTTATACTGAAGCTTTCTTT. Using reference TRBV7-9 and TRBJ1-1 for the parts outside the CDR3, the full variable domain is DTGVSQNPRHKITKRGQNVTFRCDPISEHNRLYWYRQTLGQGPEFLTYFQNEAQLEKSRLLSDRFSAERPKGSFSTLEIQRTEQGDSAMYLCASSLGRGYTEAFFGQGTRLTVV.